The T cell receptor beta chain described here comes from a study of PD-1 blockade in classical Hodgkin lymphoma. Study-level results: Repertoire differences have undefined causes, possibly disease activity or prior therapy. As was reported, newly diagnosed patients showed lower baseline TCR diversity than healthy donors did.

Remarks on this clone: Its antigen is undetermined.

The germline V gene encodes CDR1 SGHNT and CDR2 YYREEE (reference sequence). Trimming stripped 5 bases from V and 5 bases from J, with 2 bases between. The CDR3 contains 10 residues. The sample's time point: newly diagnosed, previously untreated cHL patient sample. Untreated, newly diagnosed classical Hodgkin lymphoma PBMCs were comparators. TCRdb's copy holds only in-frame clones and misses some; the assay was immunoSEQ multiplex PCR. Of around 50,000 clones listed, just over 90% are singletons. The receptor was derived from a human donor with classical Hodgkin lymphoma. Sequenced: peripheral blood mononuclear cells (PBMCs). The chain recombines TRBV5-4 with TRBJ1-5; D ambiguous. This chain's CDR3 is CASRYQPQHF. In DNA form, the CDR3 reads TGTGCCAGCAGGTATCAGCCCCAGCATTTT.